The clone carrying this T cell receptor beta chain has just a few counts. Its matching antigen is unknown. The CDR3 has 17 residues. Trimming cost V 1 base and J 0 bases, with 15 bases left between them. The germline gives CDR1 LGHNA, CDR2 YNFKEQ. These data originate in a study of beta chain features in type 1 diabetes. General study points: Lower insertion and higher deletion counts appeared at VDJ junctions in type 1 diabetes patients. TCRB CDR3s from Type 1 diabetes patients were moderately but significantly shorter in all four CD4+ subsets. For TCRB rearrangement, an influence of HLA type remained unresolved here.

Sequencing targeted expressed TCRB transcripts, as all isolated RNA had been reverse transcribed. TCRdb's table, derived via immunoSEQ multiplex PCR, lists solely in-frame clones and lacks some. The profile covers about 270,000 clones, with about 13% appearing a single time and over 0.015% taken by the ten largest. The chain is built from TRBV4-2 and TRBJ1-1, with D unclear. The source is a man younger than 40 with type 1 diabetes. The sample consisted of naive CD4+ T cells from blood. The DNA for the CDR3 is TGTGCCAGCAGCCAAGTTTCGGGGTCCCCCATGAACACTGAAGCTTTCTTT. Encoded protein: CASSQVSGSPMNTEAFF.